This TCR beta chain was documented in a study of early T cells in non-severe SARS-CoV-2 infection. Findings of the study overall: Comparison of clonotypes with VDJdb favored anti-spike CD8 responses while missing private and CD4 specificities.

This clonotype showed up many times. Its target is unknown. The germline V and J ends were trimmed by 2 bases and 5 bases, with 15 bases remaining between them. Germline loops: CDR1 DFQATT, CDR2 SNEGSKA (reference sequence). The CDR3 has 14 residues. Unique molecular identifier tags were affixed to discrete cDNA molecules. MiXCR, run by TCRdb on the 5' RACE reads, gives a single entry per CDR3 protein. Of approximately 27,000 distinct CDR3 sequences in the sample, about 4.6% were seen once. Sequencing input: whole blood. This TCR derives from an adult who was a healthcare worker with PCR-confirmed SARS-CoV-2 infection or an uninfected control (not recorded which). This chain links TRBV20-1 with TRBJ2-5; D is unclear. The CDR3 coding sequence is TGCAGTGCTAGATCTGTTGGGGAAGGCGAGACCCAGTACTTC. Its protein product is CSARSVGEGETQYF.